Listed below are T cell receptor beta chains from one sample, sequenced in a study of blood T cell repertoires in COVID-19. Libraries were prepared by immunoSEQ multiplex PCR; TCRdb keeps only in-frame clonotypes and omits some of them. Of some 260,000 clones listed, under 90% are singletons. The material sequenced was peripheral blood. The receptor set was obtained from a woman between 18 and 29 years old with acute or convalescent COVID-19. Each CDR3 is given with its conserved first and last residue.

v_gene	j_gene	CDR3aa
TRBV6-4	TRBJ2-2	CASSALAGAGELFF
TRBV6-4	TRBJ2-3	CASSDIAGGSDTQYF
TRBV7-9	TRBJ2-5	CASSSSGNRETQYF
TRBV3-1/TRBV3-2	TRBJ1-5	CASSQDYSNQPQHF
TRBV4-3	TRBJ1-2	CASSQGGPGQPTGGYTF
TRBV24-1	TRBJ2-2	CATSDPGLAGGSGELFF
TRBV6-5	TRBJ1-2	CASSYTGQGAGYTF
TRBV6-5	TRBJ2-2	CASSSRETISGELFF
TRBV19	TRBJ1-2	CASSKTQGATYGYTF
TRBV2	TRBJ2-1	CASSPDRDEQFF
TRBV7-9	TRBJ2-1	CASSRDRESGEQFF
TRBV7-8	TRBJ2-7	CASSLVRDSYEQYF
TRBV4-3	TRBJ1-1	CASSPGQANTEAFF
TRBV29-1	TRBJ2-1	CSVARGLSYNEQFF
TRBV9	TRBJ1-4	CASSARQGGEKLFF
TRBV19	TRBJ1-2	CASSSFPTGGAYGYTF
TRBV6-2/TRBV6-3	TRBJ1-1	CASSYEAGSTEAFF
TRBV30	TRBJ2-3	CAWSVGTGSTDTQYF
TRBV19	TRBJ1-3	CASSSWDSSGNTIYF
TRBV6-1	TRBJ2-4	CASSENSPPRIKREAKNIQYF
TRBV27	TRBJ1-1	CASSSWTGSNTEAFF
TRBV9	TRBJ2-1	CASSEGTSGRSEQFF
TRBV5-6	TRBJ2-7	CASSLLSYEQYF
TRBV7-2	TRBJ2-7	CASSLVGTGASYEQYF
TRBV5-6	TRBJ1-6	CASSGRDRMDSPLHF